This paragraph reports one T cell receptor (beta chain). These data come from a study of blood T cell repertoires in COVID-19. Here immunoSEQ multiplex PCR was the method, and the copy in TCRdb shows in-frame clones only, minus some. The sample shows 35,000 to 50,000 clones, roughly 84% of them seen only once. Germline V CDR1 and CDR2: KGHDR, SFDVKD. Trimming at V came to 3 bases and at J to 2 bases, leaving 4 bases not matched to a gene. This CDR3 contains 16 residues. The TCR originated in a woman between 65 and 79 years old in a cohort sampled during active COVID-19. J is TRBJ2-3 and V is TRBV24-1; TRBD1 agrees at 10 bases. The sequencing sample was made of peripheral blood. The CDR3 is CATSDARQGATDTQYF. Written as DNA, the CDR3 is TGTGCCACCAGTGATGCCCGACAGGGGGCCACAGATACGCAGTATTTT.